This TCR beta chain is from a study of blood T cell repertoires in COVID-19. Looking at the study overall: The samples span acute and convalescent COVID-19 from the United States, Italy and Spain.

CDR1 is MNHEY, CDR2 SVGAGI, per germline. Trimming removed 6 bases from V and 4 bases from J, with 15 bases in between. There are 14 residues in the CDR3. Methods used by the authors: Reference gene primer amplification gave estimated nucleated cell counts. Sequencing used immunoSEQ multiplex PCR; TCRdb keeps in-frame clones, though not all of them. D and trimming were read from the DNA, whereas the V and J calls and clone size are those reported in that table. This repertoire shows about 190,000 clones, around nine tenths found once; its top ten account for around 6.6%. This sequence joins TRBV6-5 and TRBJ1-2; D is uncertain. Material for sequencing was peripheral blood. This sequence was found in a woman in her forties who had recovered from COVID-19. The CDR3 sequence: CASSQTAGGYGYTF. In DNA form, the CDR3 reads TGTGCCAGCAGCCAGACGGCAGGTGGCTATGGCTACACCTTC.